The 15 T cell receptor beta chains below were found in one sample sequenced in a study of blood T cell repertoires in COVID-19. Data came from immunoSEQ multiplex PCR; TCRdb stores just in-frame clones and leaves some out. The table shows about 40,000 clones, with around three quarters occurring only once. Sequencing used peripheral blood. These receptors were collected from a woman older than 75 with acute or convalescent COVID-19.

J is TRBJ2-1 and V is TRBV19; 10 bases are a match to TRBD2. V lost 1 base to trimming and J lost 7 bases; unmatched junction nucleotides: 4. Germline V gene data show CDR1 as LNHDA and CDR2 as SQIVND (reference sequence). This CDR3 is built from 15 residues. Here the CDR3 reads CASSIVGTSVNEQFF. CDR3 nucleotide sequence: TGTGCCAGTAGTATAGTAGGGACTAGCGTAAATGAGCAGTTCTTC.

The chain recombines TRBV19 with TRBJ1-4; no definite D call. Germline V gene lookup returns CDR1 LNHDA and CDR2 SQIVND (reference sequence). CDR3 size: 14 residues. V was pared by 7 bases and J by 5 bases, with 14 bases between. In nucleotides, the CDR3 is TGTGCCAGTAAATACAGAAGTGTGAATGAAAAACTGTTTTTT. Residues: CASKYRSVNEKLFF.

In its sample, this clone was seen once. This chain links TRBV13 with TRBJ2-4; D remains unclear. The germline V and J ends were trimmed by 8 bases and 0 bases, with 5 bases remaining between them. The CDR3 runs 12 residues. CDR1 is PRHDT and CDR2 is FYEKMQ in the germline V gene (reference sequence). DNA of the CDR3: TGTGCCAGCGCGTCAGCCAAAAACATTCAGTACTTC. This encodes CASASAKNIQYF.

The chain recombines TRBV11-2 with TRBJ1-4, with 10 positions matching TRBD1. The CDR3 totals 16 residues. The V gene's germline CDR1 is SGHAT and CDR2 FQNNGV. J lost 4 bases, V lost 5 bases, and 7 bases had no gene match. CDR3 DNA sequence: TGTGCCAGCAGCCCTCTGGACAGGGGGGATAATGAAAAACTGTTTTTT. Translating it yields CASSPLDRGDNEKLFF.

This clone was seen a handful of times. The chain recombines TRBV2 with TRBJ2-1, with 12 bases matching TRBD2. The CDR3 loop spans 16 amino acids. Germline loops: CDR1 SNHLY, CDR2 FYNNEI. The J segment lost 4 bases and the V segment lost 6 bases, leaving 7 bases of the junction unmatched. The DNA of the CDR3 is TGTGCCAGCAGGTCTGCTAGCGGGAGGGGGTACAATGAGCAGTTCTTC. Protein: CASRSASGRGYNEQFF. The full variable domain, completed using reference TRBV2 and TRBJ2-1, is EPEVTQTPSHQVTQMGQEVILRCVPISNHLYFYWYRQILGQKVEFLVSFYNNEISEKSEIFDDQFSVERPDGSNFTLKIRSTKLEDSAMYFCASRSASGRGYNEQFFGPGTRLTVL.

The J gene is TRBJ1-2, the V gene TRBV18; no clear D gene. Germline V lookup: CDR1 KGHSH, CDR2 LQKENI. The CDR3 length is 15 residues. Trimming cost V 4 bases and J 3 bases, with 15 bases left between them. The CDR3: CASSLRGVSDYGYTF. In DNA form, the CDR3 reads TGTGCCAGCTCACTACGCGGGGTATCGGACTATGGCTACACCTTC.

The V and J genes are TRBV2 and TRBJ2-7; 7 bases line up with TRBD2. The trim removed 4 bases at V and 3 bases at J, leaving 3 bases unmatched. The length of the CDR3 is 13 residues. From germline, CDR1 is SNHLY and CDR2 FYNNEI. In DNA form, the CDR3 reads TGTGCCAGCAGTGTTCGGACTAGCTACGAGCAGTACTTC. Translation: CASSVRTSYEQYF.

V and J are TRBV27 and TRBJ1-5; 12 bases agree with TRBD1. This CDR3 is 18 amino acids long. The germline gives CDR1 MNHEY, CDR2 SMNVEV (reference sequence). V dropped 6 bases and J dropped 0; count of bases not matched to a gene: 9. CDR3 in amino acids: CASRSGTGGTLSNQPQHF. The CDR3 DNA reads as TGTGCCAGCAGATCCGGGACAGGGGGCACCCTTAGCAATCAGCCCCAGCATTTT.

Points on this clone: One junction end disagrees with the germline gene, perhaps due to a read error. V usage is TRBV12-3 or TRBV12-4 and J usage is TRBJ2-3; TRBD1 matches at 7 bases. The CDR3 extends over 11 amino acids. CDR3: CASSLPGTVIF. DNA for the CDR3: TGTGCCAGCAGTTTACCCGGGACAGTGATTTTT.

The chain carries TRBV12-2 and TRBJ1-4. TRBV12-2 is given as a pseudogene. CDR3 size: 18 residues. DNA for the CDR3: TGTGCAAGTCGCTTAGACGAAGCCAGGGAGGCATTCGGCAAAAAACTGTTTTTT. This encodes CASRLDEAREAFGKKLFF.

The V gene is TRBV7-9, the J gene TRBJ2-1; D possibly corresponds to TRBD2 (5 bases). This CDR3 comprises 15 residues. Germline lookup yields CDR1 SEHNR and CDR2 FQNEAQ (reference sequence). Trimming pared 1 base from V and 6 bases from J, leaving 13 bases between. CDR3 sequence (DNA): TGTGCCAGCAGCTTAGTTCGGGAACCGCCCAATGAGCAGTTCTTC. Encoded protein: CASSLVREPPNEQFF.

A few counts support this clone. The V and J genes are TRBV30 and TRBJ1-2, with TRBD1 identical over 7 bases. This CDR3 region has 13 residues. Trimming at V came to 2 bases and at J to 8 bases, leaving 8 bases not matched to a gene. Looked up from germline, CDR1 is GTSNPN and CDR2 is SVGIG (reference sequence). CDR3 amino acids: CAWSRDRPGGYTF. CDR3 DNA sequence: TGTGCCTGGAGTCGGGACAGACCTGGAGGCTACACCTTC.

The rearrangement joins TRBV2 to TRBJ2-3; TRBD2 matches 10 bases. Looked up from germline, CDR1 is SNHLY and CDR2 is FYNNEI. The J segment lost 5 bases and the V segment lost 6 bases, leaving 5 bases of the junction unmatched. This CDR3 has 14 amino acids. CDR3 residues: CASRLAGVGDTQYF. Here the CDR3 DNA reads TGTGCCAGCAGGCTAGCGGGAGTGGGAGATACGCAGTATTTT.

The sample holds one count of this clone. This chain joins TRBV6-1 and TRBJ1-5; 8 nucleotides agree with TRBD1. V dropped 3 bases and J dropped 6; count of bases not matched to a gene: 7. This CDR3 region has 15 residues. The germline gives CDR1 MNHNS, CDR2 SASEGT. The CDR3 spells CASSEQGALGQPQHF. CDR3 DNA: TGTGCCAGCAGTGAGCAGGGGGCGCTTGGTCAGCCCCAGCATTTT.

This chain uses TRBV4-1 with TRBJ2-7; 7 bases fit TRBD1. CDR3 length: 15 residues. The V gene's germline CDR1 is MGHRA and CDR2 YSYEKL. V dropped 1 base and J dropped 4; count of bases not matched to a gene: 7. Here the CDR3 DNA reads TGCGCCAGCAGCCAAGGACAGGGACCGAATTACGAGCAGTACTTC. Protein sequence: CASSQGQGPNYEQYF.